The 18 T cell receptor beta chains listed next were all sequenced from one sample in a study of regulatory T cells in long-lasting Graves disease listed by TCRdb under 2021. The library came from multiplex PCR. Sequencing took place on an Illumina HiSeq 4000. iRepertoire HTBI primers and Arm-PCR amplification of CDR3 regions were used to construct TCR beta libraries. TCRdb ran its own pipeline on the public reads, namely fastp trimming at Q25 and MiXCR clone calling, and kept in-frame beta chains. Records with the same CDR3 protein are collapsed into one entry carrying the most frequent genes and DNA. The sample includes about 660,000 distinct CDR3 sequences, with roughly 30% observed a single time. Clones ranked in the top ten supply around 42% of the sample. What this sample's time point label stands for: persistent/refractory GD, antithyroid drugs over 5 years with positive TRAb. For both TCR sequencing and RNA sequencing, RNA was extracted from PBMCs using TRIzol.

The sample in question was peripheral blood mononuclear cells (PBMCs), obtained when the disease was refractory, from a patient treated with antithyroid drugs. The receptor set was obtained from a female donor with Graves disease.

This clonotype was observed a handful of times. This chain connects TRBV15 to TRBJ1-5, with 8 positions matching TRBD1. Germline V gene lookup returns CDR1 LNHNV and CDR2 YYDKDF (reference sequence). The CDR3 loop spans 18 amino acids. After removal of 0 bases from V and 7 bases from J, the junction contained 14 bases not matched to a gene. CDR3 amino acids: CATSRDHSSGGGLQPQHF. CDR3 in DNA: TGTGCCACCAGCAGAGACCACAGCTCAGGGGGCGGATTACAGCCCCAGCATTTT. Based on the CDR3 plus reference TRBV15 and TRBJ1-5, the full variable domain is DAMVIQNPRYQVTQFGKPVTLSCSQTLNHNVMYWYQQKSSQAPKLLFHYYDKDFNNEADTPDNFQSRRPNTSFCFLDIRSPGLGDTAMYLCATSRDHSSGGGLQPQHFGDGTRLSIL.

There are many counts of this clonotype. V is TRBV7-8 and J is TRBJ1-1, with a tentative D call TRBD1 (5 bases). This CDR3 spans 15 amino acids. CDR1 and CDR2 from the germline V gene are SGHVS and FQNEAQ. V lost 5 bases to trimming and J lost 10 bases, with 23 bases between them. The CDR3 sequence: CASSTLTGPGGGAFF. In nucleotides, the CDR3 is TGTGCCAGCAGCACACTAACGGGACCTGGCGGGGGAGCTTTCTTT.

This clonotype was seen a few times. The chain carries TRBV5-1 and TRBJ2-7; 7 positions agree with TRBD2. Germline trimming cut 1 base from V and 4 bases from J; bases unmatched to any gene: 5. CDR1 and CDR2 from the germline V gene are SGHRS and YFSETQ. The CDR3 spans 14 residues. The CDR3 DNA sequence: TGCGCCAGCAGCTTGTTTTCTAGCGGTTACGAGCAGTACTTC. Its protein product is CASSLFSSGYEQYF.

There are a few counts of this clonotype. CDR3 loop: CASSSTGLVGTQYF. Here the CDR3 DNA reads TGTGCCAGCAGCTCTACAGGGTTGGTTGGGACCCAGTACTTC. The rearrangement joins TRBV3-1 to TRBJ2-5, with D perhaps TRBD1 (6 bases). Trimming cost V 5 bases and J 7 bases, with 17 bases left between them. CDR3 length: 14 residues. CDR1 is LGHDT and CDR2 is YNNKEL in the germline V gene (reference sequence).

The chain has TRBV7-6 and TRBJ1-4, with 7 bases that match TRBD1. This CDR3 contains 20 residues. Germline V lookup: CDR1 SGHVS, CDR2 FNYEAQ. The V and J ends lost 4 bases and 0 bases, in that order; junction bases with no gene match: 17. The CDR3 DNA sequence: TGTGCCAGCAGCTCCCGATCTCCGGGACAGCGAACTGCAACTAATGAAAAACTGTTTTTT. Encoded protein: CASSSRSPGQRTATNEKLFF. The full variable domain, in which reference TRBV7-6 and TRBJ1-4 provide the parts outside the CDR3, is GAGVSQSPRYKVTKRGQDVALRCDPISGHVSLYWYRQALGQGPEFLTYFNYEAQQDKSGLPNDRFSAERPEGSISTLTIQRTEQRDSAMYRCASSSRSPGQRTATNEKLFFGSGTQLSVL.

V usage is TRBV28 and J usage is TRBJ1-5; 7 nucleotides agree with TRBD1. J gave up 2 bases and V 4 bases, and 2 bases lay outside the gene matches. This CDR3 comprises 14 residues. Germline V CDR1 and CDR2: MDHEN, SYDVKM. CDR3 nucleotide sequence: TGTGCCAGCAGTTGGCAGGGGGGCAATCAGCCCCAGCATTTT. It specifies CASSWQGGNQPQHF. The full variable domain, completed using reference TRBV28 and TRBJ1-5, is DVKVTQSSRYLVKRTGEKVFLECVQDMDHENMFWYRQDPGLGLRLIYFSYDVKMKEKGDIPEGYSVSREKKERFSLILESASTNQTSMYLCASSWQGGNQPQHFGDGTRLSIL.

There are many counts of this clonotype. V usage is TRBV6-1 and J usage is TRBJ1-6; perhaps TRBD1 as D (5 bases). V was shortened by 3 bases and J by 12 bases, with 12 bases between the two germline ends. The CDR3 runs to 13 residues. Germline loops: CDR1 MNHNS, CDR2 SASEGT. The CDR3 DNA sequence: TGTGCCAGCAGTGAGAGGGGAGACCTACCCCTCCACTTT. This encodes CASSERGDLPLHF.

This clonotype was seen at least ten times. V gene TRBV13 combines with J gene TRBJ2-5; D gene unclear. Germline assignment: CDR1 PRHDT and CDR2 FYEKMQ (reference sequence). The ends were cut back, 1 base at V and 2 bases at J, with 14 bases in the middle. CDR3 length equals 16 residues. The CDR3 loop reads CASSLASWTDQETQYF. DNA for the CDR3: TGTGCCAGCAGCTTAGCTTCGTGGACGGATCAAGAGACCCAGTACTTC.

The chain has TRBV14 and TRBJ2-7; D remains unclear. V lost 0 bases, J lost 3 bases, and 12 bases lay in between. The CDR3 has 15 amino acids. Germline lookup yields CDR1 SGHDN and CDR2 FVKESK. The CDR3 loop is CASSQESNGYYEQYF. The CDR3 DNA reads TGTGCCAGCAGCCAAGAAAGTAACGGCTACTACGAGCAGTACTTC.

This clonotype was seen a few times. The rearrangement links TRBV29-1 to TRBJ2-2; D ambiguous. The CDR3 covers 10 residues. The germline V gene has CDR1 SQVTM and CDR2 ANQGSEA. V was clipped by 2 bases and J by 6 bases, with 1 base between them. The CDR3 is CSVESGELFF. CDR3 bases: TGCAGCGTTGAATCCGGGGAGCTGTTTTTT.

The chain has TRBV9 and TRBJ1-1; D unresolved. Germline-derived CDR1 and CDR2 are SGDLS and YYNGEE. V gave up 0 bases and J gave up 1 base, with 7 bases separating them. The CDR3 runs to 14 residues. The CDR3 sequence: CASSVVEGNTEAFF. The DNA for the CDR3 is TGTGCCAGCAGCGTAGTCGAGGGGAACACTGAAGCTTTCTTT.

This clonotype was seen only a few times. V and J are TRBV6-1 and TRBJ2-7; D may be TRBD2 (7 bases). CDR3 length equals 15 residues. The V gene's germline CDR1 is MNHNS and CDR2 SASEGT. Trimming removed 6 bases at V and 8 bases at J, with 23 bases between. The CDR3 region is CASRRGSGTDRQQYF. Here the CDR3 DNA reads TGTGCCAGCAGGAGGGGGAGCGGGACGGATCGGCAGCAGTACTTC.

This clonotype was counted ten times or more. CDR3: CASSLQGVNQPQHF. The CDR3, as DNA: TGTGCCAGCAGTCTACAGGGGGTTAATCAGCCCCAGCATTTT. This chain joins TRBV12-3 or TRBV12-4 and TRBJ1-5; TRBD1 matches 8 bases. V lost 5 bases to trimming and J lost 4 bases; unmatched junction nucleotides: 4. This CDR3 region has 14 residues.

The chain is built from TRBV6-1 and TRBJ1-2, with D possibly matching TRBD1 (5 bases). The ends were cut back, 6 bases at V and 3 bases at J, with 14 bases in the middle. The germline CDR1 and CDR2 sequences are MNHNS and SASEGT. The CDR3 is made up of 14 amino acids. The CDR3, as DNA: TGTGCCAGCAGACTCGGCGGGGGGTACTATGGCTACACCTTC. It codes for CASRLGGGYYGYTF.

The J gene is TRBJ1-1, the V gene TRBV7-3; possibly TRBD1 for D (6 bases). The CDR3 has 13 amino acids. V was shortened by 1 base and J by 5 bases, with 8 bases between the two germline ends. Germline CDR1 SGHTA, CDR2 FQGTGA. The CDR3 spells CASSLIGGTEAFF. The CDR3 DNA follows: TGTGCCAGCAGCTTAATAGGGGGTACTGAAGCTTTCTTT. The full variable domain, in which reference TRBV7-3 and TRBJ1-1 provide the parts outside the CDR3, is GAGVSQTPSNKVTEKGKYVELRCDPISGHTALYWYRQSLGQGPEFLIYFQGTGAADDSGLPNDRFFAVRPEGSVSTLKIQRTERGDSAVYLCASSLIGGTEAFFGQGTRLTVV.

The chain recombines TRBV9 with TRBJ2-7, with 7 bases that match TRBD1. The CDR3 extends over 13 amino acids. Trimming at V came to 4 bases and at J to 6 bases, leaving 7 bases not matched to a gene. Germline-derived CDR1 and CDR2 are SGDLS and YYNGEE. The DNA of the CDR3 is TGTGCCAGCAGCACCATGACAGGGAGCGAGCAGTACTTC. It yields the protein CASSTMTGSEQYF.

V and J are TRBV20-1 and TRBJ1-5, with D unclear. The germline V gene encodes CDR1 DFQATT and CDR2 SNEGSKA (reference sequence). Trimming stripped 1 base from V and 0 bases from J, with 7 bases between. The CDR3 is 14 residues long. The CDR3 region is CSARVVNSNQPQHF. CDR3 coding DNA: TGCAGTGCTAGAGTGGTGAATAGCAATCAGCCCCAGCATTTT.

The table lists this clonotype with a few counts. V is TRBV7-3 and J is TRBJ2-7; 7 positions match TRBD2. With 3 bases clipped from V and 5 bases from J, the junction kept 10 bases outside the gene matches. The CDR3 contains 15 residues. Germline V gives CDR1 SGHTA, CDR2 FQGTGA. CDR3 sequence (DNA): TGTGCCAGCAGCTTGCTCGGCGGGAGTCAGAACGAGCAGTACTTC. It yields the protein CASSLLGGSQNEQYF.